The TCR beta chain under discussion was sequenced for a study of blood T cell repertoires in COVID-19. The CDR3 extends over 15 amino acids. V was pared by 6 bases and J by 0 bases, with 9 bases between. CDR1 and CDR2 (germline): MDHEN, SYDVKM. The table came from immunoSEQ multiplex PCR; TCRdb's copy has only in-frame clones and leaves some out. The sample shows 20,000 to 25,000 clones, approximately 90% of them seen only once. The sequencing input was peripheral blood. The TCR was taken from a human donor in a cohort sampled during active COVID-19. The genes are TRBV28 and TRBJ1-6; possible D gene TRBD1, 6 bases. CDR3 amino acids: CASSLDSSYNSPLHF. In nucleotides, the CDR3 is TGTGCCAGCAGCTTGGACAGCTCCTATAATTCACCCCTCCACTTT.